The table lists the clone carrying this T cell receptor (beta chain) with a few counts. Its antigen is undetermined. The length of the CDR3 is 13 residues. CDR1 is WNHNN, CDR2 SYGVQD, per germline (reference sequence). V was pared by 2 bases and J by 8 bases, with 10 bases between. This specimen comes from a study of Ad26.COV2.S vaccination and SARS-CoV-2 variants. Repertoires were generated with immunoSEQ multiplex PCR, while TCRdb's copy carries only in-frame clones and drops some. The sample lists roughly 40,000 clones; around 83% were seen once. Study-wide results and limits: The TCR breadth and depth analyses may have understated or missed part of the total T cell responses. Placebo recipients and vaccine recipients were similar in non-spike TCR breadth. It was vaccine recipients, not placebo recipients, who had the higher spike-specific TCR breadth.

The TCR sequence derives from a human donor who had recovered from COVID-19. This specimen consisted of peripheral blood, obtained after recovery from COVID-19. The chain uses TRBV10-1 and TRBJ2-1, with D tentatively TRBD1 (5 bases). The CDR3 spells CASSETRVDEQFF. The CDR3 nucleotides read TGCGCCAGCAGTGAGACCAGGGTCGATGAGCAGTTCTTC.